A selection of T cell receptor beta chains follows, all from one sample in a study of blood T cell repertoires in COVID-19. The assay was immunoSEQ multiplex PCR, and TCRdb's table has in-frame clones only and misses some. The table lists around 260,000 clones, 70% to 90% of them singletons. Sequencing was performed on peripheral blood. These receptors were taken from a man aged 18 to 35 with active or convalescent COVID-19. CDR3s include the opening cysteine and the closing phenylalanine or tryptophan. The order of the fields is J gene, V gene, clone size, D gene, CDR3 DNA, CDR3 protein. D genes are given only for firm matches. Size is omitted from some rows. Given values are once, few, many or a class for expanded clones.

J: TRBJ1-3; V: TRBV30; size: NA; D: NA; DNA: TGTGCCTGTCGGAGGGGCCTTGGAAACACCATATATTTT; CDR3: CACRRGLGNTIYF
J: TRBJ1-5; V: TRBV19; size: few; D: NA; DNA: TGTGCCAGTAGTATCACCCGAGGGGGGGCCCAGCATTTT; CDR3: CASSITRGGAQHF
J: TRBJ1-4; V: TRBV7-9; size: NA; D: TRBD1; DNA: TGTGCCAGCAGTTTCAGACAGGGATCGGGTGAAAAACTGTTTTTT; CDR3: CASSFRQGSGEKLFF
J: TRBJ1-2; V: TRBV3-1/TRBV3-2; size: once; D: TRBD1; DNA: TGTGCCAGCAGCCAAGACTCTCGACAGGGGGGAAAGGATGGCTACACCTTC; CDR3: CASSQDSRQGGKDGYTF
J: TRBJ2-7; V: TRBV5-1; size: NA; D: NA; DNA: TGCGCCAGCAGCTCACAAATCGAGCAGTACTTC; CDR3: CASSSQIEQYF
J: TRBJ1-1; V: TRBV9; size: NA; D: TRBD1; DNA: TGTGCCAGCAGCGTTGGGACAGGTATGAACACTGAAGCTTTCTTT; CDR3: CASSVGTGMNTEAFF
J: TRBJ1-5; V: TRBV5-5; size: few; D: NA; DNA: TGTGCCAGCAGCTCACAGGGACAGCCCCAGCATTTT; CDR3: CASSSQGQPQHF
J: TRBJ2-1; V: TRBV7-8; size: NA; D: NA; DNA: TGTGCCAGCAGCTTAGGACAGAACAATGAGCAGTTCTTC; CDR3: CASSLGQNNEQFF
J: TRBJ1-2; V: TRBV6-2/TRBV6-3; size: NA; D: NA; DNA: TGTGCCAGCAGTCGGTATGGCTACACCTTC; CDR3: CASSRYGYTF
J: TRBJ2-1; V: TRBV12-3/TRBV12-4; size: NA; D: TRBD1; DNA: TGTGCCAGCAGTGGGACAGGAAATGTTGAGCAGTTCTTC; CDR3: CASSGTGNVEQFF
J: TRBJ1-2; V: TRBV18; size: few; D: TRBD1; DNA: TGTGCCAGCTCAGGGACAGCTAACTATGGCTACACCTTC; CDR3: CASSGTANYGYTF
J: TRBJ1-2; V: TRBV9; size: NA; D: NA; DNA: TGTGCCAGCAGCGTAGAACAGCACTATGGCTACACCTTC; CDR3: CASSVEQHYGYTF
J: TRBJ1-3; V: TRBV19; size: NA; D: TRBD1; DNA: TGTGCCAGTAGTATAGCCGGACAGGGATATCGCCGACGCCCTGGAAACACCATATATTTT; CDR3: CASSIAGQGYRRRPGNTIYF